This is a list of T cell receptor beta chains from one sample in a study of blood T cell repertoires in COVID-19. TCRdb's table, derived via immunoSEQ multiplex PCR, lists solely in-frame clones and lacks some. The sample includes about 360,000 clones, nearly 90% of them seen just once. The sequencing sample was made of PBMCs or T cells enriched from blood (not recorded which). The receptors were gathered from a woman aged 40-49 years with acute COVID-19. The CDR3 runs from the conserved cysteine through the conserved F or W. Each record gives: V gene, J gene, clone size, D gene, CDR3 protein, CDR3 DNA. A D gene is named only where the DNA matches it firmly. For some rows the clone size is stated as once, few or many, or as a class when expanded; others skip it.

>TRBV5-1|TRBJ2-1|-|TRBD2
CASSFAGGQSVDEQFF
TGCGCCAGCAGCTTCGCGGGGGGGCAGTCTGTGGATGAGCAGTTCTTC
>TRBV9|TRBJ2-2|-|TRBD2
CASSGRLAGFIGELFF
TGTGCCAGCAGCGGCCGACTAGCGGGGTTTATCGGGGAGCTGTTTTTT
>TRBV6-5|TRBJ1-3|-|-
CASSSTGSIGNTIYF
TGTGCCAGCAGCTCTACAGGGAGTATAGGAAACACCATATATTTT
>TRBV5-1|TRBJ2-2|-|TRBD1
CASFPATGANTGELFF
TGCGCCAGCTTCCCGGCTACAGGGGCTAACACCGGGGAGCTGTTTTTT
>TRBV4-2|TRBJ1-6|few|TRBD1
CASSHWDGTGHNSPLHF
TGTGCCAGCAGCCATTGGGACGGGACAGGGCATAATTCACCCCTCCACTTT
>TRBV15|TRBJ2-1|-|TRBD1
CATSSTGGRYNEQFF
TGTGCCACCAGCAGCACAGGGGGCCGGTACAATGAGCAGTTCTTC
>TRBV5-1|TRBJ2-5|-|-
CASSTGAPRETQYF
TGCGCCAGCAGCACTGGGGCTCCACGGGAGACCCAGTACTTC
>TRBV21-1|TRBJ1-1|-|-
CASSKKRGLVVDTEAFF
TGTGCCAGCAGCAAAAAGCGAGGGTTAGTTGTGGACACTGAAGCTTTCTTT
>TRBV6-1|TRBJ1-5|-|-
CASSEWRAPNQHF
TGTGCCAGCAGTGAATGGAGGGCCCCTAACCAGCATTTT
>TRBV2|TRBJ1-6|-|TRBD1
CASSGGQNNSPLHF
TGTGCCAGCAGTGGGGGACAGAATAATTCACCCCTCCACTTT
>TRBV18|TRBJ2-7|-|-
CASSSQGLRSYEQYF
TGTGCCAGCTCATCACAGGGACTTCGCTCCTACGAGCAGTACTTC
>TRBV11-2|TRBJ1-2|-|TRBD1
CASSSITGGAGYGYTF
TGTGCCAGCAGCTCTATAACAGGGGGCGCGGGTTATGGCTACACCTTC
>TRBV30|TRBJ1-2|-|-
CAWSVLTGKDPGYTF
TGTGCCTGGAGTGTACTTACAGGGAAGGATCCTGGCTACACCTTC
>TRBV4-1|TRBJ2-1|-|-
CASSPPSSSDEQFF
TGCGCCAGCAGCCCTCCGTCTAGCAGCGATGAGCAGTTCTTC